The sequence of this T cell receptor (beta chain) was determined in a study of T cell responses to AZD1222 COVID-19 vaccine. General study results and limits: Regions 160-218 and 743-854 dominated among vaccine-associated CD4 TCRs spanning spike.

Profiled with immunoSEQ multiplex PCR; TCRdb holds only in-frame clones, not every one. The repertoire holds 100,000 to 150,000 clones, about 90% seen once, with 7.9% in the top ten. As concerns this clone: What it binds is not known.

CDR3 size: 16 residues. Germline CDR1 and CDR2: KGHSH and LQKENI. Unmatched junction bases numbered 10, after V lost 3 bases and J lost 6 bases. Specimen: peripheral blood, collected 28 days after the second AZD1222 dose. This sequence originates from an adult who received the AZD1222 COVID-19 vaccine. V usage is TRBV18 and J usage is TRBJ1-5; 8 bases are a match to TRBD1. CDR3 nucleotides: TGTGCCAGCTCACCCGAACCCTCGACAGGGGCTCAGCCCCAGCATTTT. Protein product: CASSPEPSTGAQPQHF.